Below are 28 T cell receptor beta chains sequenced from a single sample in a study of regulatory T cells in long-lasting Graves disease. According to the study, TCR beta libraries were built with iRepertoire HTBI primers and CDR3-region Arm-PCR. TCRdb independently ran MiXCR on the multiplex PCR reads; one entry per CDR3 protein. The sample records about 470,000 distinct CDR3 sequences, about 22% being singletons. The time point here: persistent/refractory GD, antithyroid drugs over 5 years with positive TRAb. The TCR library was made from RNA extracted from PBMCs. This specimen consisted of peripheral blood mononuclear cells (PBMCs), obtained when the disease was refractory, from a patient treated with antithyroid drugs. These receptor sequences come from a female donor with Graves disease.

The genes are TRBV12-3 or TRBV12-4 and TRBJ1-1; the D is unclear. Between the trimmed V and J ends, which lost 6 bases and 6 bases, there was a span of 14 bases. The CDR3 loop spans 13 amino acids. As DNA, the CDR3 is TGTGCCAGCAGCTCCATAGAGGGATCTGAAGCTTTCTTT. As protein: CASSSIEGSEAFF.

This clonotype came up many times. CDR3 nucleotides: TGCGCCAGCAGCTTGTCTGCTGCGATACCGAACACTGAAGCTTTCTTT. This translates into CASSLSAAIPNTEAFF. The chain combines TRBV5-1 with TRBJ1-1, with D unresolved. The CDR3 spans 16 residues. CDR1 is SGHRS and CDR2 is YFSETQ in the germline V gene. V was pared by 1 base and J by 1 base, with 14 bases between.

This clonotype came up many times. The chain links TRBV7-2 to TRBJ2-5; 13 bases align to TRBD2. The CDR3 contains 13 residues. Germline trimming cut 8 bases from V and 4 bases from J; bases unmatched to any gene: 1. Germline CDR1 SGHTA, CDR2 FQGNSA. This chain's CDR3 is CASGLAGAETQYF. The CDR3 DNA is TGTGCCAGCGGACTAGCGGGAGCAGAGACCCAGTACTTC.

This chain connects TRBV5-6 to TRBJ2-2; D perhaps matches TRBD1 (6 bases). The germline V gene encodes CDR1 SGHDT and CDR2 YYEEEE. Trimming pared 1 base from V and 1 base from J, leaving 11 bases between. This CDR3 has 16 amino acids. The CDR3 here is CASSLKVDRNTGELFF. CDR3 DNA sequence: TGTGCCAGCAGCTTGAAGGTGGACAGGAACACCGGGGAGCTGTTTTTT. Full variable domain (missing parts from reference TRBV5-6 and TRBJ2-2): DAGVTQSPTHLIKTRGQQVTLRCSPKSGHDTVSWYQQALGQGPQFIFQYYEEEERQRGNFPDRFSGHQFPNYSSELNVNALLLGDSALYLCASSLKVDRNTGELFFGEGSRLTVL.

This clonotype was found many times. The chain is built from TRBV7-8 and TRBJ1-5, with D hard to call. The germline gives CDR1 SGHVS, CDR2 FQNEAQ. The CDR3 spans 16 residues. V was shortened by 5 bases and J by 1 base, with 15 bases between the two germline ends. As DNA, the CDR3 is TGTGCCAGCAGCGCTAGATCCGGGCAGAGCAATCAGCCCCAGCATTTT. Translated, it gives CASSARSGQSNQPQHF.

This clonotype was counted many times. This chain links TRBV28 with TRBJ2-4, with D perhaps TRBD2 (5 bases). The germline V and J ends were trimmed by 3 bases and 8 bases, with 11 bases remaining between them. Germline CDR1 MDHEN, CDR2 SYDVKM. This CDR3 comprises 13 residues. The CDR3 is CASSLGSTDIQYF. CDR3 in DNA: TGTGCCAGCAGTTTGGGGAGTACGGACATTCAGTACTTC. Full variable domain (outside the CDR3, taken from reference TRBV28 and TRBJ2-4): DVKVTQSSRYLVKRTGEKVFLECVQDMDHENMFWYRQDPGLGLRLIYFSYDVKMKEKGDIPEGYSVSREKKERFSLILESASTNQTSMYLCASSLGSTDIQYFGAGTRLSVL.

The chain joins TRBV7-9 to TRBJ1-1; D is ambiguous. CDR1 and CDR2 (germline): SEHNR, FQNEAQ (reference sequence). CDR3 length: 13 amino acids. V was trimmed by 2 bases and J by 3 bases, leaving 7 bases between them. CDR3 DNA: TGTGCCAGCAGCTTACAAGTTGACACTGAAGCTTTCTTT. Translation gives CASSLQVDTEAFF.

This clonotype appeared many times. The chain employs TRBV12-3 or TRBV12-4 and TRBJ1-1; D gene uncertain. The V gene lost 3 bases and the J gene lost 5 bases, with 13 bases spanning the gap. The length of the CDR3 is 14 residues. The CDR3 loop is CASSFDTTFTEAFF. CDR3 coding DNA: TGTGCCAGCAGTTTTGACACCACGTTTACTGAAGCTTTCTTT.

There are many counts of this clonotype. V usage is TRBV7-2 and J usage is TRBJ2-5; 8 nucleotides line up with TRBD1. The CDR3 has 14 residues. Trimming cost V 3 bases and J 5 bases; bases outside gene matches: 5. CDR1 SGHTA and CDR2 FQGNSA come from the germline V gene. CDR3 protein: CASSFQGAKETQYF. The CDR3 nucleotides read TGTGCCAGCAGCTTCCAGGGGGCAAAGGAGACCCAGTACTTC.

Points on this clonotype: A much more abundant neighbour one base away suggests this may be a read error. This chain connects TRBV20-1 to TRBJ2-7; D could derive from TRBD1 or TRBD2 (5 bases each). V was trimmed by 0 bases and J by 3 bases, leaving 6 bases between them. Germline values: CDR1 DFQATT, CDR2 SNEGSKA (reference sequence). The CDR3 consists of 12 residues. The CDR3: CSAREGVYEQYF. The CDR3 DNA follows: TGCAGTGCTAGAGAGGGGGTCTACGAGCAGTACTTC.

This chain links TRBV6-1 with TRBJ2-1; D uncertain. Looked up from germline, CDR1 is MNHNS and CDR2 is SASEGT. The CDR3 is made up of 13 amino acids. Trimming removed 5 bases at V and 8 bases at J, with 13 bases between. CDR3 sequence (DNA): TGTGCCAGCAGTCTCTCCCAGCGTGATGAGCAGTTCTTC. This gives the protein CASSLSQRDEQFF.

This clonotype was detected ten times or more. The rearrangement joins TRBV28 to TRBJ2-4; 7 bases align to TRBD2. The CDR3 extends over 12 amino acids. V lost 6 bases to trimming and J lost 6 bases; unmatched junction nucleotides: 2. Germline CDR1 reads MDHEN; CDR2 reads SYDVKM. The CDR3 DNA sequence: TGTGCCAGCAGGAGCGGGGTAAACATTCAGTACTTC. As protein: CASRSGVNIQYF.

This clonotype has ten or more counts. This chain joins TRBV28 and TRBJ1-2; 7 nucleotides agree with TRBD1. This CDR3 region has 12 residues. The germline V gene encodes CDR1 MDHEN and CDR2 SYDVKM. With 3 bases clipped from V and 7 bases from J, the junction kept 2 bases outside the gene matches. The CDR3 DNA reads TGTGCCAGCAGTTTGAGGGACAGTGGCTACACCTTC. It yields the protein CASSLRDSGYTF.

This clonotype was picked up many times. J is TRBJ1-5 and V is TRBV7-9; 9 bases match TRBD1. Germline V lookup: CDR1 SEHNR, CDR2 FQNEAQ (reference sequence). The CDR3 loop spans 14 amino acids. V dropped 5 bases and J dropped 7; count of bases not matched to a gene: 6. The CDR3 DNA reads TGTGCCAGCAGCGAACAGGGGGCTGGACAGCCCCAGCATTTT. This sequence encodes CASSEQGAGQPQHF. The full variable domain, its missing parts supplied by reference TRBV7-9 and TRBJ1-5, is DTGVSQNPRHKITKRGQNVTFRCDPISEHNRLYWYRQTLGQGPEFLTYFQNEAQLEKSRLLSDRFSAERPKGSFSTLEIQRTEQGDSAMYLCASSEQGAGQPQHFGDGTRLSIL.

Notes on this clonotype: No conserved phenylalanine or tryptophan is present at the end of the CDR3, so a read error is the likely explanation. This rearrangement joins TRBV10-3 to TRBJ2-7; 7 bases line up with TRBD2. CDR1 is ENHRY and CDR2 is SYGVKD in the germline V gene. V was pared by 11 bases and J by 3 bases, with 13 bases of the junction left unmatched. This CDR3 is built from 14 residues. The CDR3 spells CASSGGGGFYEQYL. CDR3 in DNA: TGTGCCTCCTCTGGGGGGGGGGGATTCTACGAGCAGTACCTC.

In its sample, this clonotype was seen a few times. This rearrangement joins TRBV6-1 to TRBJ2-2; D unresolved. This CDR3 has 14 amino acids. Trimming took 7 bases from V and 7 from J, leaving 16 bases between them. Germline V gene sequence: CDR1 MNHNS, CDR2 SASEGT. The DNA for the CDR3 is TGTGCCAGCACCCCCCGCTGGGGAAACGGGGAGCTGTTTTTT. As protein: CASTPRWGNGELFF.

This clonotype was observed a few times. This chain joins TRBV27 and TRBJ2-7; D gene uncertain. Between the trimmed V and J ends, which lost 3 bases and 1 base, there was a span of 10 bases. The CDR3 spans 14 residues. The germline V gene has CDR1 MNHEY and CDR2 SMNVEV (reference sequence). The CDR3 coding sequence is TGTGCCAGCAGTTTTGGAGACTCATCCTACGAGCAGTACTTC. Its translation: CASSFGDSSYEQYF.

The genes are TRBV20-1 and TRBJ2-7, with 9 bases lining up with TRBD2. V lost 6 bases, J lost 4 bases, and 10 bases stayed unmatched. CDR1 DFQATT and CDR2 SNEGSKA come from the germline V gene (reference sequence). CDR3 length equals 14 residues. The chain's CDR3 is CSATRGGEIYEQYF. In DNA form, the CDR3 reads TGCAGTGCCACCCGCGGGGGGGAAATTTACGAGCAGTACTTC.

This clonotype was detected many times. This rearrangement joins TRBV28 to TRBJ2-5, with 8 bases aligning to TRBD1. Looked up from germline, CDR1 is MDHEN and CDR2 is SYDVKM. There are 13 residues in the CDR3. With V trimmed by 5 bases and J by 5 bases, 4 bases remained unmatched. This chain's CDR3 is CASSRTGRETQYF. The CDR3 DNA reads as TGTGCCAGCAGTCGGACAGGGCGCGAGACCCAGTACTTC.

The table lists this clonotype with many counts. The V call is TRBV28, the J call TRBJ1-1, with a weak D call TRBD1 (5 bases). The CDR3 is 16 residues long. V gave up 6 bases and J gave up 1 base, with 18 bases separating them. In germline, CDR1 is MDHEN, CDR2 SYDVKM. The CDR3 spells CASSPRWGGGNTEAFF. The CDR3 nucleotides are TGTGCCAGCAGCCCCCGCTGGGGGGGAGGGAACACTGAAGCTTTCTTT. Full variable domain (missing parts from reference TRBV28 and TRBJ1-1): DVKVTQSSRYLVKRTGEKVFLECVQDMDHENMFWYRQDPGLGLRLIYFSYDVKMKEKGDIPEGYSVSREKKERFSLILESASTNQTSMYLCASSPRWGGGNTEAFFGQGTRLTVV.

This clonotype turned up a few times. The J gene is TRBJ2-7, the V gene TRBV6-2 or TRBV6-3, with D tentatively TRBD1 (6 bases). Trimming removed 6 bases at V and 3 bases at J, with 9 bases between. Per the germline V gene, CDR1 is MNHEY and CDR2 is SVGEGT. This CDR3 has 12 residues. CDR3 DNA sequence: TGTGCCAGCAGGGGACACAACTACGAGCAGTACTTC. Amino acid sequence: CASRGHNYEQYF.

This sequence joins TRBV29-1 and TRBJ1-2; D remains unclear. Germline CDR1 SQVTM, CDR2 ANQGSEA. V was clipped by 6 bases and J by 4 bases, with 9 bases between them. The CDR3 extends over 11 amino acids. CDR3 loop: CSVAYSYGYTF. The CDR3 nucleotides are TGCAGCGTGGCCTATAGCTATGGCTACACCTTC.

The genes are TRBV6-2 or TRBV6-3 and TRBJ2-7, with D perhaps TRBD1 or TRBD2 (5 bases each). V was pared by 2 bases and J by 2 bases, with 19 bases between. The CDR3 consists of 17 residues. Germline CDR1 MNHEY, CDR2 SVGEGT. The CDR3, as DNA: TGTGCCAGCAGTTACAGTAGGGACCAAAGTACTACCTACGAGCAGTACTTC. This encodes CASSYSRDQSTTYEQYF.

The rearrangement uses TRBV5-5 and TRBJ1-6; D is undetermined. With 0 bases removed from V and 9 bases from J, the gap between germline ends came to 13 bases. The germline CDR1 and CDR2 sequences are SGHKS and YYEKEE (reference sequence). The CDR3 spans 15 residues. The CDR3 protein is CASSLAPGRGSPLHF. The DNA of the CDR3 is TGTGCCAGCAGCTTGGCTCCGGGCCGTGGTTCACCCCTCCACTTT. The full variable domain, in which reference TRBV5-5 and TRBJ1-6 provide the parts outside the CDR3, is DAGVTQSPTHLIKTRGQQVTLRCSPISGHKSVSWYQQVLGQGPQFIFQYYEKEERGRGNFPDRFSARQFPNYSSELNVNALLLGDSALYLCASSLAPGRGSPLHFGNGTRLTVT.

In its sample, this clonotype was seen many times. The chain joins TRBV28 to TRBJ1-2, with 9 bases lining up with TRBD1. Unmatched junction bases numbered 16, after V lost 6 bases and J lost 5 bases. The CDR3 has 17 amino acids. Germline lookup yields CDR1 MDHEN and CDR2 SYDVKM. The CDR3 coding sequence is TGTGCCAGCAGCTCCGGGACAGGGCCCCCCGCTGATTATGGCTACACCTTC. This encodes CASSSGTGPPADYGYTF.

This chain uses TRBV12-3 or TRBV12-4 with TRBJ2-7; TRBD1 agrees at 12 bases. This CDR3 is 18 amino acids long. With V trimmed by 2 bases and J by 0 bases, 8 bases remained unmatched. The CDR3: CASSLSGDRGLRSYEQYF. CDR3 bases: TGTGCCAGCAGTTTATCTGGGGACAGGGGGCTCCGCTCCTACGAGCAGTACTTC.

Turning to this clonotype: This clone may be a read error of a much larger clone one base away. The CDR3 here is CAASRDLEANYGYTF. CDR3 sequence (DNA): TGTGCCGCCAGCAGAGATCTTGAAGCTAACTATGGCTACACCTTC. J is TRBJ1-2 and V is TRBV15; D is undetermined. Germline values: CDR1 LNHNV, CDR2 YYDKDF (reference sequence). The length of the CDR3 is 15 residues. The full variable domain, with the rest looked up from reference TRBV15 and TRBJ1-2, is DAMVIQNPRYQVTQFGKPVTLSCSQTLNHNVMYWYQQKSSQAPKLLFHYYDKDFNNEADTPDNFQSRRPNTSFCFLDIRSPGLGDTAMYLCAASRDLEANYGYTFGSGTRLTVV.

This clonotype turned up a few times. It may be a read error: a sequence one base away is much more abundant. The chain carries TRBV28 and TRBJ1-2; 12 positions match TRBD1. CDR1 is MDHEN, CDR2 SYDVKM, per germline. The CDR3 covers 18 residues. Trimming removed 8 bases from V and 2 bases from J; junction bases left unmatched: 15. In DNA form, the CDR3 reads TGTGCCAGCGGACGCCCCGGGACAGGGGGCCTGGGGAACTATGGCTACACCTTC. The encoded protein is CASGRPGTGGLGNYGYTF.